Shown below are 26 T cell receptor beta chains from a single sample sequenced in a study of human T cells and chemical hapten exposure. TCRdb re-called the RACE reads with MiXCR, one entry per CDR3 protein. There are roughly 52,000 distinct CDR3 sequences in the sample; 11% occur only once, and 1.8% lies in the top ten. Time point given: patch test 1, 2 weeks after DPC sensitization. Treatment indicated: therapeutic diphenylcyclopropenone sensitization with weekly scalp DPC. Extraction of total RNA was performed on unfractionated whole blood. The specimen was whole blood, collected in connection with sensitization to the hapten diphenylcyclopropenone (DPC). The receptors come from a woman between 40 and 50 years old with alopecia areata. Some clones in this sample may be carry-over from other donors' samples.

This clonotype was seen repeatedly, ten times or more. The rearrangement uses TRBV10-2 and TRBJ1-5; possible D gene TRBD1, 5 bases. Germline V gene lookup returns CDR1 WSHSY and CDR2 SAAADI. This CDR3 comprises 13 residues. Between the trimmed V and J ends, which lost 9 bases and 7 bases, there was a span of 16 bases. For the CDR3, the DNA is TGCGCCAGTGCGGGGGGAGAGGCACAGCCCCAGCATTTT. Translated, it gives CASAGGEAQPQHF.

This clonotype was observed many times. CDR3 DNA sequence: TGTGCCAGCAGCCCGGGACTTCCCTACGAGCAGTACTTC. It specifies CASSPGLPYEQYF. The rearrangement links TRBV28 to TRBJ2-7; the D gene is possibly TRBD2 (6 bases). This CDR3 region has 13 residues. V lost 6 bases and J 2 bases, leaving 11 bases between the germline ends. Germline assignment: CDR1 MDHEN and CDR2 SYDVKM.

The V call is TRBV29-1, the J call TRBJ2-5, with 8 bases that match TRBD1. The CDR3 consists of 14 residues. In germline, CDR1 is SQVTM, CDR2 ANQGSEA. Germline trimming cut 0 bases from V and 4 bases from J; bases unmatched to any gene: 4. CDR3 DNA sequence: TGCAGCGTTGAAGATACAGGGGGTTCAGAGACCCAGTACTTC. It translates to CSVEDTGGSETQYF.

This clonotype has more than one count but fewer than ten. The chain uses TRBV4-3 and TRBJ2-7, with TRBD2 as a possible D gene (6 bases). The CDR3 totals 13 residues. CDR1 and CDR2 (germline): LGHNA, YSLEER. Trimming left V 6 bases short and J 5 bases short, with 14 bases between. CDR3 in amino acids: CASSAGRVNEQYF. The CDR3 DNA reads as TGCGCCAGCAGTGCGGGGAGAGTCAACGAGCAGTACTTC.

This clonotype was detected many times. The chain recombines TRBV20-1 with TRBJ1-1; D is perhaps TRBD1 (6 bases). Germline V gene lookup returns CDR1 DFQATT and CDR2 SNEGSKA (reference sequence). This CDR3 is built from 14 residues. V was shortened by 5 bases and J by 1 base, with 14 bases between the two germline ends. CDR3 DNA sequence: TGCAGTGCTCGACAGGTAATTACGAACACTGAAGCTTTCTTT. It yields the protein CSARQVITNTEAFF.

This clonotype was seen repeatedly, ten times or more. Written as DNA, the CDR3 is TGTGCCACCAGGGGACTAGCGGGGAGCACAGATACGCAGTATTTT. Translation gives CATRGLAGSTDTQYF. This chain joins TRBV15 and TRBJ2-3; 13 nucleotides align to TRBD2. This CDR3 is built from 15 residues. The junction had 0 bases not matched to a gene; V was cut back by 6 bases and J by 0 bases. The V gene's germline CDR1 is LNHNV and CDR2 YYDKDF (reference sequence).

The chain carries TRBV11-2 and TRBJ2-7; 9 bases fit TRBD1. Unmatched junction bases numbered 7, after V lost 4 bases and J lost 0 bases. CDR3 length: 16 residues. Germline V gene data show CDR1 as SGHAT and CDR2 as FQNNGV. The chain's CDR3 is CASSWGDRASSYEQYF. In DNA form, the CDR3 reads TGTGCCAGCAGCTGGGGGGACAGGGCCAGCTCCTACGAGCAGTACTTC.

This clonotype was recorded a few times. The chain has TRBV6-4 and TRBJ1-2; no clear D. The germline V gene encodes CDR1 MRHNA and CDR2 SNTAGT. Trimming pared 6 bases from V and 3 bases from J, leaving 8 bases between. There are 12 residues in the CDR3. DNA for the CDR3: TGTGCCAGCAGGGACGCACACTATGGCTACACCTTC. Residues: CASRDAHYGYTF.

CDR3 DNA sequence: TGTGCCAGCAGTCTAGGGGTCACAGGGGGTTACGAGCAGTACTTC. This gives the protein CASSLGVTGGYEQYF. The V and J genes are TRBV12-3 or TRBV12-4 and TRBJ2-7; 8 nucleotides match TRBD1. CDR3 length: 15 amino acids. V was pared by 5 bases and J by 4 bases, with 10 bases of the junction left unmatched.

This chain joins TRBV6-1 and TRBJ2-6, with D uncertain. The CDR3 covers 13 residues. Germline loops: CDR1 MNHNS, CDR2 SASEGT. V was pared by 10 bases and J by 2 bases, with 9 bases between. The CDR3 region is CATYKAGANVLTF. Written as DNA, the CDR3 is TGTGCCACCTATAAGGCTGGGGCCAACGTCCTGACTTTC.

This clonotype was counted only a few times. The chain joins TRBV7-3 to TRBJ2-7, with 8 nucleotides matching TRBD1. The CDR3 spans 14 residues. With 10 bases clipped from V and 5 bases from J, the junction kept 13 bases outside the gene matches. Germline CDR1 SGHTA, CDR2 FQGTGA. The CDR3 coding sequence is TGTGCCAAATACCCGGTGGACAGGGAGGACGAGCAGTACTTC. Translating gives CAKYPVDREDEQYF. Supplemented by reference TRBV7-3 and TRBJ2-7, the full variable domain reads GAGVSQTPSNKVTEKGKYVELRCDPISGHTALYWYRQSLGQGPEFLIYFQGTGAADDSGLPNDRFFAVRPEGSVSTLKIQRTERGDSAVYLCAKYPVDREDEQYFGPGTRLTVT.

This clonotype came up a few times. This chain links TRBV4-3 with TRBJ1-2; the D gene is possibly TRBD1 (6 bases). The germline CDR1 and CDR2 sequences are LGHNA and YSLEER. The CDR3 has 14 residues. V gave up 4 bases and J gave up 7 bases, with 16 bases separating them. CDR3 sequence reads: CASSRQRDIGGYTF. CDR3 nucleotides: TGCGCCAGCAGCCGGCAAAGGGACATCGGTGGCTACACCTTC.

The rearrangement links TRBV28 to TRBJ2-2; 8 bases line up with TRBD2. The trim removed 7 bases at V and 7 bases at J, leaving 5 bases unmatched. Germline assignment: CDR1 MDHEN and CDR2 SYDVKM. This CDR3 spans 13 amino acids. The CDR3 sequence is CASTRGGVGELFF. The CDR3 DNA sequence: TGTGCCAGCACCCGGGGGGGTGTCGGGGAGCTGTTTTTT.

V and J are TRBV7-9 and TRBJ2-2; TRBD1 might be the D (6 bases). The germline V gene encodes CDR1 SEHNR and CDR2 FQNEAQ (reference sequence). The length of the CDR3 is 16 residues. V was trimmed by 4 bases and J by 2 bases, leaving 14 bases between them. This CDR3 is CASSSQQGFNTGELFF. The CDR3 bases are TGTGCCAGCAGCTCCCAACAGGGCTTCAACACCGGGGAGCTGTTTTTT.

This chain connects TRBV18 to TRBJ2-7; 9 bases fit TRBD2. There are 14 residues in the CDR3. From germline, CDR1 is KGHSH and CDR2 LQKENI. The trim removed 4 bases at V and 1 base at J, leaving 2 bases unmatched. For the CDR3, the DNA is TGTGCCAGCTCACGAGCGGGAGGATCCTACGAGCAGTACTTC. Its translation: CASSRAGGSYEQYF.

This clonotype was observed at least ten times. This chain uses TRBV7-9 with TRBJ2-3; 9 nucleotides agree with TRBD2. This CDR3 has 17 amino acids. Germline values: CDR1 SEHNR, CDR2 FQNEAQ (reference sequence). The J segment lost 2 bases and the V segment lost 1 base, leaving 7 bases of the junction unmatched. CDR3: CASSLGGRAIYTDTQYF. As DNA, the CDR3 is TGTGCCAGCAGCTTAGGCGGGAGGGCCATCTACACAGATACGCAGTATTTT.

This clonotype was seen once. The chain is built from TRBV2 and TRBJ2-1; no reliable D call. The CDR3 totals 11 residues. Per the germline V gene, CDR1 is SNHLY and CDR2 is FYNNEI. V was trimmed by 2 bases and J by 6 bases, leaving 2 bases between them. Written as DNA, the CDR3 is TGTGCCAGCAGTGAACCCAATGAGCAGTTCTTC. Its protein product is CASSEPNEQFF.

The chain joins TRBV28 to TRBJ1-4, with 7 bases that match TRBD1. J lost 1 base, V lost 6 bases, and 2 bases had no gene match. This CDR3 is built from 14 residues. Looked up from germline, CDR1 is MDHEN and CDR2 is SYDVKM. CDR3 region: CASRAGGTNEKLFF. The CDR3, as DNA: TGTGCCAGCAGAGCAGGGGGAACTAATGAAAAACTGTTTTTT. Full variable domain (rest looked up from reference TRBV28 and TRBJ1-4): DVKVTQSSRYLVKRTGEKVFLECVQDMDHENMFWYRQDPGLGLRLIYFSYDVKMKEKGDIPEGYSVSREKKERFSLILESASTNQTSMYLCASRAGGTNEKLFFGSGTQLSVL.

This clonotype came up many times. The chain carries TRBV29-1 and TRBJ2-7; D not certain. Germline V gives CDR1 SQVTM, CDR2 ANQGSEA. The CDR3 extends over 14 amino acids. V lost 0 bases and J 2 bases, leaving 11 bases between the germline ends. The CDR3 protein is CSVEDGLDPYEQYF. The CDR3 nucleotides read TGCAGCGTTGAAGATGGGCTGGACCCCTACGAGCAGTACTTC.

This clonotype was counted many times. The J gene is TRBJ2-5, the V gene TRBV4-1, with D perhaps TRBD1 or TRBD2 (6 bases each). V lost 2 bases and J lost 5, with 9 bases in between. This CDR3 region has 13 residues. Looked up from germline, CDR1 is MGHRA and CDR2 is YSYEKL. CDR3 loop: CASSQWRGETQYF. CDR3 coding DNA: TGCGCCAGCAGCCAATGGAGGGGGGAGACCCAGTACTTC.

The table lists this clonotype with many counts. The V call is TRBV20-1, the J call TRBJ1-1; D unclear. CDR1 is DFQATT, CDR2 SNEGSKA, per germline (reference sequence). The CDR3 has 10 residues. Trimming cost V 5 bases and J 9 bases, with 10 bases left between them. The CDR3 DNA follows: TGCAGTGCTCCCACCAAAAAAGCTTTCTTT. Translating gives CSAPTKKAFF.

The V and J genes are TRBV7-9 and TRBJ1-1; D not resolved. The CDR3 runs to 15 residues. V was trimmed by 0 bases and J by 0 bases, leaving 8 bases between them. Per germline, CDR1 SEHNR and CDR2 FQNEAQ (reference sequence). The CDR3 here is CASSLAGGMNTEAFF. Here the CDR3 DNA reads TGTGCCAGCAGCTTAGCGGGAGGGATGAACACTGAAGCTTTCTTT.

At least ten counts were recorded for this clonotype. This chain uses TRBV6-2 or TRBV6-3 with TRBJ1-6, with D unclear. The CDR3 runs 16 residues. Trimming left V 6 bases short and J 7 bases short, with 19 bases between. Germline CDR1 MNHEY, CDR2 SVGEGT. The CDR3, as DNA: TGTGCCAGCAGCATCGGCACCCGTTTCGAGAATTCACCCCTCCACTTT. Its translation is CASSIGTRFENSPLHF.

This clonotype was seen repeatedly, ten times or more. V usage is TRBV9 and J usage is TRBJ2-2; D is uncertain. The CDR3 is 15 amino acids. V lost 0 bases and J lost 4, with 10 bases in between. Germline CDR1 reads SGDLS; CDR2 reads YYNGEE. CDR3 region: CASSVVSSSTGELFF. Here the CDR3 DNA reads TGTGCCAGCAGCGTAGTATCGAGCAGCACCGGGGAGCTGTTTTTT.

This chain links TRBV18 with TRBJ2-1, with 10 bases aligning to TRBD1. The CDR3 has 14 amino acids. Germline lookup yields CDR1 KGHSH and CDR2 LQKENI. Trimming took 3 bases from V and 7 from J; bases not matched to a gene: 3. CDR3 in amino acids: CASSPGQGMNEQFF. The CDR3 DNA reads as TGTGCCAGCTCACCGGGACAGGGGATGAATGAGCAGTTCTTC.

The gene calls are TRBV27 and TRBJ2-2; perhaps TRBD1 as D (5 bases). The V end was cut by 6 bases, the J end by 1 base, with 9 bases between. The CDR3 spans 14 residues. The germline V gene has CDR1 MNHEY and CDR2 SMNVEV (reference sequence). The CDR3: CASRAGWNTGELFF. CDR3 sequence (DNA): TGTGCCAGCAGAGCAGGGTGGAACACCGGGGAGCTGTTTTTT.